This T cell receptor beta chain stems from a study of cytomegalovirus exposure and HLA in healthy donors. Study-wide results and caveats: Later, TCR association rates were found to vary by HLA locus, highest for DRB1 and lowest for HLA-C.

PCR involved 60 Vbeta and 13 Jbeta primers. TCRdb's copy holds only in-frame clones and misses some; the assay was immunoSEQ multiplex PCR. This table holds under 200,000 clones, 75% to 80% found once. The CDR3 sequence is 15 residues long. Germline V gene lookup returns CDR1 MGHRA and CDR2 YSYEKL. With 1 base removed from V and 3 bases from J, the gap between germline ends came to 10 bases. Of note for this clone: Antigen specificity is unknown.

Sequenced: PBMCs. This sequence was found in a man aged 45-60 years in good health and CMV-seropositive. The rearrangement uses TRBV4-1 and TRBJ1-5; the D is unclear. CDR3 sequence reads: CASSQGVANNQPQHF. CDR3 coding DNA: TGCGCCAGCAGCCAAGGGGTAGCTAACAATCAGCCCCAGCATTTT.